This T cell receptor (beta chain) is from a study of CD8 T cells in cerebrospinal fluid in Alzheimer's disease (TCRdb year 2020). For the wider study: CSF T cell clonal expansion was assessed with two single-cell approaches: plate-based nested PCR sequencing and droplet-based sequencing. A total of approximately 24 samples were covered by the CSF gene-expression analysis, in which Parkinson's disease patients were included. In the droplet-based CSF analysis comparing patients with controls, there were roughly 9 healthy controls (fewer than 11,000 cells) and roughly 9 patients with MCI or Alzheimer's disease (approximately 9,800 cells). The study examined whether cerebrospinal fluid from healthy elderly individuals and from patients with neurodegenerative disease contained clonally expanded T cells. The study at large found these results: The EBV-specific clones were neither the most highly expanded clones nor enriched among patients. Compared with controls, patients with MCI or Alzheimer's disease had a higher percentage of their CSF TCRs made up by the single largest clone. In pooled data, a highly expanded clone (at least 3% of TCRs) occurred in 1 of 10 healthy subjects versus 4 of 6 Alzheimer's patients. The overall clonality comparison included only samples with detectable clones (approximately 11 healthy, 5 MCI, 5 AD, 6 PD). The authors warned that finding EBV-specific TCRs in CSF does not prove a causal connection between EBV and Alzheimer's disease.

Acute infectious disease was absent in all participants, and all participants were in good physical condition. A live/dead marker was used to sort live CSF cells for droplet-based sequencing. CSF was obtained by lumbar puncture, and immune cells were pelleted by centrifugation at 300g. Each CSF sample was examined for red blood cells, and any sample with blood contamination was excluded. CSF cells were cryopreserved in freezing medium, frozen overnight at -80 degrees C, and subsequently stored in liquid nitrogen. Before analysis, CSF samples were stored for less than six months. There are 13 amino acids in the CDR3, from cysteine to phenylalanine inclusive. No DNA is listed. The germline V gene sets CDR1 to MNHEY and CDR2 to SVGAGI. Library preparation used 10x single-cell sequencing. CSF cells were profiled with 10X Genomics single-cell V(D)J and 5' gene-expression libraries. An Illumina NextSeq550 was used to sequence the CSF single-cell TCR libraries. The published analysis was carried out like this. V(D)J reads were aligned to the vdj-GRCh38 alts ensemble 2.0.0 reference and processed with the Cell Ranger vdj pipeline. Clonotypes were defined as cell barcodes sharing the same set of productive CDR3 nucleotide sequences. Clonotype information was added to Seurat v3.0 gene-expression metadata to link clonality with transcriptional profiles. CSF cells with more than 1,800 genes, more than 7,500 UMIs or more than 10% mitochondrial reads were excluded. To find TCRs with known antigen specificity, CDR3-beta sequences were matched against VDJdb. Network analysis of clone sharing used the R package qgraph and included only TCRs with complete alpha and beta chains. After TCRdb reprocessed the reads, each CDR3 protein sequence was kept as one row, without DNA. None of the V and J calls come from the authors' own analysis; TCRdb made them. This sample's table contains roughly 1,600 distinct CDR3 sequences. The top ten hold less than 11% of the sample.

No count is recorded, though its frequency marks this clonotype as medium-sized (0.01 to 0.1%). Which antigen it targets is not known. The sequence was obtained from a human donor in good health. The V and J genes are TRBV6-5 and TRBJ2-7. Sequenced: cerebrospinal fluid. The CDR3 protein: CASSYQFSYEQYF.